The table lists the clone carrying this T cell receptor (beta chain) with many counts. What it binds is unknown. This entry is derived from a study of response to subunit inactivated influenza vaccine. Points from the study as a whole: Few additional T cells are recruited per seasonal influenza vaccination, authors suggested.

TCRdb re-derived calls from the RT-PCR reads in MiXCR, one entry per CDR3 protein. The sample lists about 780,000 distinct CDR3 sequences, about a fifth occurring once. This clonotype was obtained from a man aged 50 to 59 who received an inactivated influenza vaccine. Here the sequenced sample was PBMCs from blood, taken roughly 5 days after vaccination.

The CDR3 loop reads CASSLDRANEQYF. The DNA of the CDR3 is TGTGCCAGCAGTTTAGACAGGGCCAACGAGCAGTACTTC. The rearrangement joins TRBV12-3 or TRBV12-4 to TRBJ2-7; D may be TRBD1 (6 bases). V was trimmed by 1 base and J by 5 bases, leaving 9 bases between them. The CDR3 is made up of 13 amino acids.